This passage covers 25 T cell receptor beta chains from one sample sequenced in a study of blood T cell repertoires in COVID-19. Profiled with immunoSEQ multiplex PCR; TCRdb holds only in-frame clones, not every one. The sample lists about 220,000 clones; around 84% were seen once. The sequenced material came from peripheral blood. Receptors were obtained from a man aged 50 to 59 who had recovered from COVID-19.

The genes are TRBV5-1 and TRBJ2-2, with a tentative D call TRBD1 (6 bases). The CDR3 is made up of 16 amino acids. Germline loops: CDR1 SGHRS, CDR2 YFSETQ. The germline V and J ends were trimmed by 0 bases and 2 bases, with 11 bases remaining between them. Here the CDR3 DNA reads TGCGCCAGCAGCTTGGGGGGGCAGACTAACACCGGGGAGCTGTTTTTT. It encodes CASSLGGQTNTGELFF.

CDR3 coding DNA: TGTGCCAGCAGCTTTCGGGCTAGCGGGAGGATCGAGCAGTACTTC. Its protein is CASSFRASGRIEQYF. The chain carries TRBV11-2 and TRBJ2-7; TRBD2 matches at 11 bases. The CDR3 is made up of 15 amino acids. Per the germline V gene, CDR1 is SGHAT and CDR2 is FQNNGV. The trim removed 3 bases at V and 6 bases at J, leaving 7 bases unmatched.

The chain is built from TRBV12-1 and TRBJ1-4; the D segment call TRBD1 is taken from the table without a DNA check. TRBV12-1 is labeled a pseudogene. The CDR3 runs 22 residues. The CDR3 protein is CASSLDRWTGTASLTTNEKLFF. Written as DNA, the CDR3 is TGTGCCAGCAGCTTGGATAGATGGACTGGGACAGCGAGCCTCACAACTAATGAAAAACTGTTTTTT.

The CDR3 DNA is TGTGCCAGCAGCTTCCCGGGACTAGCGGGAGGAACCGGGGAGCTGTTTTTT. It is translated as CASSFPGLAGGTGELFF. The V and J genes are TRBV7-8 and TRBJ2-2; 15 bases are shared with TRBD2. The CDR3 is made up of 17 amino acids. Germline V gene lookup returns CDR1 SGHVS and CDR2 FQNEAQ. Unmatched junction bases numbered 4, after V lost 3 bases and J lost 5 bases.

The rearrangement uses TRBV28 and TRBJ2-1; 7 bases align to TRBD2. The V and J ends lost 6 bases and 2 bases, in that order; junction bases with no gene match: 7. Per the germline V gene, CDR1 is MDHEN and CDR2 is SYDVKM. The CDR3 is 15 residues long. This CDR3 reads CASRKREGAYNEQFF. The CDR3 coding sequence is TGTGCCAGCAGAAAGCGGGAAGGCGCCTACAATGAGCAGTTCTTC. Full variable domain (remainder filled in from reference TRBV28 and TRBJ2-1): DVKVTQSSRYLVKRTGEKVFLECVQDMDHENMFWYRQDPGLGLRLIYFSYDVKMKEKGDIPEGYSVSREKKERFSLILESASTNQTSMYLCASRKREGAYNEQFFGPGTRLTVL.

This sequence joins TRBV12-3 or TRBV12-4 and TRBJ1-3, with 7 bases matching TRBD1. V shed 5 bases, J shed 4 bases, and the junction held 2 bases outside the gene matches. CDR3 length equals 13 residues. The CDR3 DNA follows: TGTGCCAGCAGTAGGGGGCTCGGAAACACCATATATTTT. It encodes CASSRGLGNTIYF.

The chain recombines TRBV29-1 with TRBJ2-5; 9 bases agree with TRBD1. CDR3 length: 15 amino acids. Germline CDR1 is SQVTM and CDR2 is ANQGSEA. The V gene end was trimmed by 2 bases and the J gene end by 7 bases; junction bases not matched to a gene: 11. CDR3 nucleotides: TGCAGCGTTGAATTGGGACAGGGTAGTTGGGGGACCCAGTACTTC. This codes for CSVELGQGSWGTQYF. Full variable domain (missing parts from reference TRBV29-1 and TRBJ2-5): SAVISQKPSRDICQRGTSLTIQCQVDSQVTMMFWYRQQPGQSLTLIATANQGSEATYESGFVIDKFPISRPNLTFSTLTVSNMSPEDSSIYLCSVELGQGSWGTQYFGPGTRLLVL.

This clone showed up just a few times. The chain employs TRBV11-2 and TRBJ2-5; D uncertain. Trimming removed 2 bases at V and 4 bases at J, with 5 bases between. Germline V gives CDR1 SGHAT, CDR2 FQNNGV. The CDR3 is 12 residues long. DNA of the CDR3: TGTGCCAGCAGCTTACGTCGAGAGACCCAGTACTTC. Its translation is CASSLRRETQYF.

This chain uses TRBV24-1 with TRBJ2-2, with TRBD2 matching over 9 bases. Per the germline V gene, CDR1 is KGHDR and CDR2 is SFDVKD. CDR3 length: 16 amino acids. V was pared by 5 bases and J by 6 bases, with 9 bases of the junction left unmatched. The CDR3 spells CATSASTGTSSGELFF. The CDR3 DNA is TGTGCCACCAGTGCCTCAACCGGGACTAGCTCCGGGGAGCTGTTTTTT.

The gene calls are TRBV5-4 and TRBJ2-3; TRBD2 matches at 10 bases. The V gene end was trimmed by 4 bases and the J gene end by 1 base; junction bases not matched to a gene: 3. Germline CDR1 is SGHNT and CDR2 is YYREEE (reference sequence). This CDR3 is built from 15 residues. DNA for the CDR3: TGTGCCAGCAGCGTAGCGGGAGGAGGCACAGATACGCAGTATTTT. Translated: CASSVAGGGTDTQYF.

The V gene is TRBV5-1, the J gene TRBJ2-1; a weak D match, TRBD2 (6 bases). CDR1 and CDR2 (germline): SGHRS, YFSETQ. V shed 3 bases and J shed 4 bases, with 14 bases lying between them. The length of the CDR3 is 15 residues. The DNA for the CDR3 is TGCGCCAGCAGCTCGACCCCGGGGGTTTACAATGAGCAGTTCTTC. Protein product: CASSSTPGVYNEQFF.

The chain uses TRBV7-2 and TRBJ2-1; a weak D match, TRBD2 (5 bases). Germline-derived CDR1 and CDR2 are SGHTA and FQGNSA. Trimming cost V 1 base and J 2 bases, with 12 bases left between them. This CDR3 spans 16 amino acids. In DNA form, the CDR3 reads TGTGCCAGCAGCTTAGGAGGGAGTGCCCCCTACAATGAGCAGTTCTTC. Encoded protein: CASSLGGSAPYNEQFF.

The rearrangement joins TRBV28 to TRBJ1-2; D gene ambiguous. V dropped 5 bases and J dropped 0 bases, with 10 bases sitting between them. This CDR3 contains 14 residues. Germline CDR1 and CDR2: MDHEN and SYDVKM. DNA for the CDR3: TGTGCCAGCAGTGCGACATCTGCTAACTATGGCTACACCTTC. Amino acid sequence: CASSATSANYGYTF.

The gene calls are TRBV3-1 (or the pseudogene TRBV3-2) and TRBJ2-7, with 8 bases fitting TRBD1. In germline, CDR1 is LGHDT, CDR2 YNNKEL (reference sequence). Unmatched junction bases numbered 10, after V lost 4 bases and J lost 2 bases. The CDR3 loop spans 16 amino acids. The CDR3 here is CASSRLSGTGTYEQYF. The CDR3 DNA is TGTGCCAGCAGCCGACTATCCGGGACAGGCACCTACGAGCAGTACTTC.

The rearrangement joins TRBV5-1 to TRBJ2-3, with a weak D call TRBD1 (6 bases). The V end lost 2 bases, the J end lost 6 bases, and 10 bases lay between the germline ends. This CDR3 is built from 13 residues. From germline, CDR1 is SGHRS and CDR2 YFSETQ. The CDR3 here is CASSLQGVDTQYF. CDR3 DNA sequence: TGCGCCAGCAGCTTACAGGGCGTGGATACGCAGTATTTT. The full variable domain, in which reference TRBV5-1 and TRBJ2-3 provide the parts outside the CDR3, is KAGVTQTPRYLIKTRGQQVTLSCSPISGHRSVSWYQQTPGQGLQFLFEYFSETQRNKGNFPGRFSGRQFSNSRSEMNVSTLELGDSALYLCASSLQGVDTQYFGPGTRLTVL.

The table lists this clone with a count of one. This rearrangement joins TRBV28 to TRBJ2-7, with 7 bases aligning to TRBD1. The CDR3 extends over 14 amino acids. CDR1 and CDR2 (germline): MDHEN, SYDVKM. The V and J ends lost 8 bases and 2 bases, in that order; junction bases with no gene match: 9. CDR3 DNA: TGTGCCAGCGGGTGGACAGGCAATACCTACGAGCAGTACTTC. The encoded protein is CASGWTGNTYEQYF.

The CDR3: CATSRGLSNTGELFF. The DNA for the CDR3 is TGTGCCACCAGTAGGGGACTCTCGAACACCGGGGAGCTGTTTTTT. V gene TRBV24-1 combines with J gene TRBJ2-2; D might be TRBD2 (6 bases). V lost 6 bases, J lost 0 bases, and 10 bases lay in between. CDR1 KGHDR and CDR2 SFDVKD come from the germline V gene. CDR3 length: 15 residues.

The chain couples TRBV6-5 to TRBJ2-1; TRBD2 matches 12 bases. V lost 6 bases to trimming and J lost 4 bases; unmatched junction nucleotides: 4. Germline V gene data show CDR1 as MNHEY and CDR2 as SVGAGI. The CDR3 consists of 15 residues. In DNA, the CDR3 is TGTGCCAGCAGCACCGGGACTAGCGGGTACAATGAGCAGTTCTTC. Translated, it gives CASSTGTSGYNEQFF.

V is TRBV19 and J is TRBJ2-7, with 8 bases identical to TRBD2. This CDR3 is 14 amino acids long. V lost 5 bases and J lost 2; bases outside the gene matches: 5. The germline CDR1 and CDR2 sequences are LNHDA and SQIVND (reference sequence). The CDR3 sequence is CASSARGGPYEQYF. The CDR3 DNA reads as TGTGCCAGTAGTGCCCGGGGGGGCCCCTACGAGCAGTACTTC. Full variable domain (missing parts from reference TRBV19 and TRBJ2-7): DGGITQSPKYLFRKEGQNVTLSCEQNLNHDAMYWYRQDPGQGLRLIYYSQIVNDFQKGDIAEGYSVSREKKESFPLTVTSAQKNPTAFYLCASSARGGPYEQYFGPGTRLTVT.

The V call is TRBV6-5, the J call TRBJ2-7; TRBD2 might be the D (6 bases). The V end was cut by 6 bases, the J end by 7 bases, with 19 bases between. Germline V gene data show CDR1 as MNHEY and CDR2 as SVGAGI. This CDR3 region has 14 residues. CDR3 sequence: CASRRDGGRGEQYF. The CDR3 DNA is TGTGCCAGCAGGCGGGACGGCGGCCGTGGGGAGCAGTACTTC.

The V gene is TRBV27, the J gene TRBJ2-5, with a tentative D call TRBD1 (6 bases). The CDR3 spans 14 residues. The germline CDR1 and CDR2 sequences are MNHEY and SMNVEV (reference sequence). With 3 bases removed from V and 5 bases from J, the gap between germline ends came to 13 bases. The CDR3 here is CASSFTGWRETQYF. The CDR3 DNA reads TGTGCCAGCAGTTTCACAGGGTGGAGGGAGACCCAGTACTTC.

This chain joins TRBV18 and TRBJ2-3; TRBD2 matches 12 bases. The germline gives CDR1 KGHSH, CDR2 LQKENI. The trim removed 2 bases at V and 5 bases at J, leaving 2 bases unmatched. CDR3 length: 15 residues. CDR3 bases: TGTGCCAGCTCACCAATACTAGCGGGAGGAGATACGCAGTATTTT. It codes for CASSPILAGGDTQYF.

The chain has TRBV5-1 and TRBJ2-6; the match to TRBD1 covers 7 bases. The CDR3 totals 19 residues. J was trimmed by 0 bases and V by 5 bases; bases with no gene match: 14. Looked up from germline, CDR1 is SGHRS and CDR2 is YFSETQ. CDR3 region: CASRMRPGQPLSGANVLTF. The CDR3 DNA follows: TGCGCCAGCAGAATGCGTCCGGGACAGCCCCTCTCTGGGGCCAACGTCCTGACTTTC.

The CDR3 sequence: CSAGTSGNYEQYF. Here the CDR3 DNA reads TGCAGCGCTGGGACTAGCGGGAACTACGAGCAGTACTTC. V gene TRBV29-1 combines with J gene TRBJ2-7; 13 positions match TRBD2. Germline V CDR1 and CDR2: SQVTM, ANQGSEA. V shed 7 bases and J 3 bases; nucleotides not matched to a gene: 3. CDR3 length: 13 amino acids.

The chain joins TRBV30 to TRBJ1-1, with D possibly matching TRBD1 (6 bases). Germline V lookup: CDR1 GTSNPN, CDR2 SVGIG (reference sequence). Trimming cost V 1 base and J 10 bases, with 13 bases left between them. The CDR3 is 12 amino acids. CDR3 in DNA: TGTGCCTGGAGTGCCCAAACAGGGTTAGCTTTCTTT. Translated: CAWSAQTGLAFF.